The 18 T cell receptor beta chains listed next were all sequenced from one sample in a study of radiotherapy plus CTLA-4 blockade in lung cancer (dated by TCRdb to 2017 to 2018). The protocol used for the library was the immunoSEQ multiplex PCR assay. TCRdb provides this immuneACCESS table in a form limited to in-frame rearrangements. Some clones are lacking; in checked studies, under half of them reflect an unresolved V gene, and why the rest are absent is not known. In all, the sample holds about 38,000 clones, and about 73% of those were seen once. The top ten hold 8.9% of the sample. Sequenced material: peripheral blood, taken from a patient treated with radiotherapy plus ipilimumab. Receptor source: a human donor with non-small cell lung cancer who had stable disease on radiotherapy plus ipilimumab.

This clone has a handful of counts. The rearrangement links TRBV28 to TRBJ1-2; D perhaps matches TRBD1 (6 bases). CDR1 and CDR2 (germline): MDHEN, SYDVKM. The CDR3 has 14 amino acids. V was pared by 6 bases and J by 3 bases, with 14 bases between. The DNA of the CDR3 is TGTGCCAGCAGGAACACGGACAGCTACTATGGCTACACCTTC. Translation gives CASRNTDSYYGYTF.

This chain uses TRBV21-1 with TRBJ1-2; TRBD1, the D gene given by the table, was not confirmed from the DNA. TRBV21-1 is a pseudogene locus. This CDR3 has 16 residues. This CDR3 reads CASPGRGPFFNYGYTF. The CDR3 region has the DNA TGTGCCAGCCCCGGCAGGGGACCCTTCTTTAACTATGGCTACACCTTC.

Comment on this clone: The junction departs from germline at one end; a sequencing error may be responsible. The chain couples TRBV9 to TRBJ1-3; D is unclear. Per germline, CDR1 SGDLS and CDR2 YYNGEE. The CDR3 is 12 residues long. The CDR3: CASSVEGRKLLF. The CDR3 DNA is TGTGCCAGCAGCGTAGAAGGCCGAAAGCTCCTTTTT.

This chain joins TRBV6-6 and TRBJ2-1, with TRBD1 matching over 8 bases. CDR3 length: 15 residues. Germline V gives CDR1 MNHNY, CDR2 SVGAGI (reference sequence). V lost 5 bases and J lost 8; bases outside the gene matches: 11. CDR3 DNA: TGTGCCAGCAGTCTCGGACAGGGTTGGCATGATGAGCAGTTCTTC. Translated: CASSLGQGWHDEQFF.

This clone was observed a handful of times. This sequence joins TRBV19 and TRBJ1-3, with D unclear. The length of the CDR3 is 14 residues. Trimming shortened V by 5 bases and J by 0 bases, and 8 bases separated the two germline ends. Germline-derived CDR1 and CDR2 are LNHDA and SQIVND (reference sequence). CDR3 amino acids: CASSQSLSGNTIYF. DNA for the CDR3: TGTGCCAGTAGTCAGAGCCTCTCTGGAAACACCATATATTTT.

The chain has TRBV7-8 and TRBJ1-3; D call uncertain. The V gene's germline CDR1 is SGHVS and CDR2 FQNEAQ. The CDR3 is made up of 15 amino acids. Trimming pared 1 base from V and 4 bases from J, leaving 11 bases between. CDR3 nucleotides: TGTGCCAGCAGCTTAGGGGAATCGCGAGGAAACACCATATATTTT. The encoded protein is CASSLGESRGNTIYF.

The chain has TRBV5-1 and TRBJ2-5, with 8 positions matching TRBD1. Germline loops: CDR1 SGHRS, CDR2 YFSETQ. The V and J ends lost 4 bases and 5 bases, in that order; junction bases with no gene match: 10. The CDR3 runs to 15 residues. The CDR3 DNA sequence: TGCGCCAGCAGCCGCCCTGGACAGGGACGGGAGACCCAGTACTTC. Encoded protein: CASSRPGQGRETQYF.

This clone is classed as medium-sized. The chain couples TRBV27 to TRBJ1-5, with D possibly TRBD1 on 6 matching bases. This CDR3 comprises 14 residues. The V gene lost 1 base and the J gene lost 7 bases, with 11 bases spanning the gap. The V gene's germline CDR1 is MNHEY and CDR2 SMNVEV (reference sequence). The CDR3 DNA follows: TGTGCCAGCAGTTTATTGGGGGCAGGGCAGCCCCAGCATTTT. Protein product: CASSLLGAGQPQHF.

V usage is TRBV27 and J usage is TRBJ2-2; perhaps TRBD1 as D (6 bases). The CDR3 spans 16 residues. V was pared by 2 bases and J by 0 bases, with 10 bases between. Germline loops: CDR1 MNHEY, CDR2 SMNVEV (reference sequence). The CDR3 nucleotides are TGTGCCAGCAGTTTACTGGGGGCGGCGAACACCGGGGAGCTGTTTTTT. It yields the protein CASSLLGAANTGELFF.

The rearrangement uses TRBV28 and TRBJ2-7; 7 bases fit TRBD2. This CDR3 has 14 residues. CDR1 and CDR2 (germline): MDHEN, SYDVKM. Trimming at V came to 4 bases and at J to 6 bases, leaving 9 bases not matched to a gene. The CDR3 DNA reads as TGTGCCAGCAGTTCCGGGACTACGTACTCCGAGCAGTACGTC. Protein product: CASSSGTTYSEQYV.

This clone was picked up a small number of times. CDR3 residues: CASTWWQSTGELFF. The CDR3 nucleotides are TGTGCCAGTACCTGGTGGCAGAGCACCGGGGAGCTGTTTTTT. The chain is built from TRBV19 and TRBJ2-2, with D hard to call. The CDR3 is 14 amino acids. The germline V gene has CDR1 LNHDA and CDR2 SQIVND (reference sequence). The V end lost 7 bases, the J end lost 4 bases, and 13 bases lay between the germline ends.

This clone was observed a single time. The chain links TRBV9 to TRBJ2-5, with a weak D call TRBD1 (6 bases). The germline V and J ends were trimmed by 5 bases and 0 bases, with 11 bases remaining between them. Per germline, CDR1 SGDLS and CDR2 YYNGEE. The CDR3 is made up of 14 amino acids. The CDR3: CASSLDRYQETQYF. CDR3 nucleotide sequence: TGTGCCAGCAGTCTTGACAGGTACCAAGAGACCCAGTACTTC.

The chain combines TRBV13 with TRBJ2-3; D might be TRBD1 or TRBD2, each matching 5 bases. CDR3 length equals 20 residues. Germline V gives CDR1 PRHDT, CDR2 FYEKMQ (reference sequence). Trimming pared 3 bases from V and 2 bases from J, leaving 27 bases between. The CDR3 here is CASSFWAVYRRDQNTDTQYF. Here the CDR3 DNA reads TGTGCCAGCAGCTTTTGGGCAGTATACCGTAGGGACCAAAACACAGATACGCAGTATTTT.

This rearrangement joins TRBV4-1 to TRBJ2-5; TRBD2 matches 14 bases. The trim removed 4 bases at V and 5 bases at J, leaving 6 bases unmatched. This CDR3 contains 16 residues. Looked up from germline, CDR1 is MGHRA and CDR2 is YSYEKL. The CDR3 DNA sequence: TGCGCCAGCAGCCCCGGGACTAGCGGGGGACGGGAGACCCAGTACTTC. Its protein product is CASSPGTSGGRETQYF.

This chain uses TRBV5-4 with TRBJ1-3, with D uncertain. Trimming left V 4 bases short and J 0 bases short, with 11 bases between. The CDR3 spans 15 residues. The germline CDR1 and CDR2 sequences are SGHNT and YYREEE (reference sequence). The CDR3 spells CASSDGRFSGNTIYF. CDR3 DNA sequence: TGTGCCAGCAGCGACGGACGGTTCTCTGGAAACACCATATATTTT.

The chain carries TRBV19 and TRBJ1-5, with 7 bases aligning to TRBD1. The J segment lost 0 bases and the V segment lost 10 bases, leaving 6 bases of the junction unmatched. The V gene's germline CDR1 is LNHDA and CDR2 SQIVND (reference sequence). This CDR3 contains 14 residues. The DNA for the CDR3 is TGTGCCACTGCACAGGGGAATAGCAATCAGCCCCAGCATTTT. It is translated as CATAQGNSNQPQHF. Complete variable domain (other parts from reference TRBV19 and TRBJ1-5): DGGITQSPKYLFRKEGQNVTLSCEQNLNHDAMYWYRQDPGQGLRLIYYSQIVNDFQKGDIAEGYSVSREKKESFPLTVTSAQKNPTAFYLCATAQGNSNQPQHFGDGTRLSIL.

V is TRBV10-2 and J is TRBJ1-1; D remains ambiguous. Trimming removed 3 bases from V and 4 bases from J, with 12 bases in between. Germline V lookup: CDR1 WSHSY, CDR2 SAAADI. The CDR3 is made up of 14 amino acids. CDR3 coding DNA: TGCGCCAGCAGTGATTCACGGGGAAGCACTGAAGCTTTCTTT. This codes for CASSDSRGSTEAFF.

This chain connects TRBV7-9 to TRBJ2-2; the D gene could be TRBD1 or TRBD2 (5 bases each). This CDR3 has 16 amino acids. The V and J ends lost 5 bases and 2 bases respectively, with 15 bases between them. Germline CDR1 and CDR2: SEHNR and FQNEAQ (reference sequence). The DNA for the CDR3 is TGTGCCAGCAGCCCCCCGGGACGGACAAACACCGGGGAGCTGTTTTTT. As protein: CASSPPGRTNTGELFF. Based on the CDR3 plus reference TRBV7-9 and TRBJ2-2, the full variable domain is DTGVSQNPRHKITKRGQNVTFRCDPISEHNRLYWYRQTLGQGPEFLTYFQNEAQLEKSRLLSDRFSAERPKGSFSTLEIQRTEQGDSAMYLCASSPPGRTNTGELFFGEGSRLTVL.